Sequencing of this T cell receptor (beta chain) was carried out in a study of T cell responses to AZD1222 COVID-19 vaccine. Study conclusions and caveats: Vaccine-associated CD4 TCRs ranged over spike, dominating at 160-218 and 743-854. Targets within unmutated variant regions were reportedly found for nearly half of spike-specific TCRs. An increase in Spike-specific TCR breadth and depth was observed after two AZD1222 doses.

Sequencing used immunoSEQ multiplex PCR; TCRdb keeps in-frame clones, though not all of them. The sample has approximately 100,000 clones; about 89% are singletons. For this clone: Its antigen is as yet unknown.

V trimming: 5 bases; J trimming: 7 bases; junction bases outside the gene matches: 5. This CDR3 spans 13 amino acids. Germline CDR1 SNHLY, CDR2 FYNNEI. The chain carries TRBV2 and TRBJ2-1, with 7 bases identical to TRBD2. The specimen was peripheral blood, collected on day 0 of AZD1222 vaccination. The clonotype originates from an adult in good health. The CDR3 region is CASSPLRGNEQFF. CDR3 sequence (DNA): TGTGCCAGCAGTCCTCTGCGGGGGAATGAGCAGTTCTTC. Combining the CDR3 with reference TRBV2 and TRBJ2-1 gives the whole variable domain EPEVTQTPSHQVTQMGQEVILRCVPISNHLYFYWYRQILGQKVEFLVSFYNNEISEKSEIFDDQFSVERPDGSNFTLKIRSTKLEDSAMYFCASSPLRGNEQFFGPGTRLTVL.